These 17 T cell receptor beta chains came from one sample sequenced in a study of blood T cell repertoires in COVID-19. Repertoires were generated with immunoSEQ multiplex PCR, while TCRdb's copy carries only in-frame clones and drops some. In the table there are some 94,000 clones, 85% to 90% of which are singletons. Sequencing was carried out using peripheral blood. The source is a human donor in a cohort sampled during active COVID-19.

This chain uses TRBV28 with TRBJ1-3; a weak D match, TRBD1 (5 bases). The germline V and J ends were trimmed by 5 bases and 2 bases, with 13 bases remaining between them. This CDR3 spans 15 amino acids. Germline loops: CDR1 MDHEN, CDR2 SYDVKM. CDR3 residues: CASSPQGSAGNTIYF. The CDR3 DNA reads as TGTGCCAGCAGTCCTCAGGGTTCGGCTGGAAACACCATATATTTT.

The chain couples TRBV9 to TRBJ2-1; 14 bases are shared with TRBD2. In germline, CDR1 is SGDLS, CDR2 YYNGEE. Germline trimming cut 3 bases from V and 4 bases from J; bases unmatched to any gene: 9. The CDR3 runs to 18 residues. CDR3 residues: CASSDGTSGRGGYNEQFF. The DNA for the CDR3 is TGTGCCAGCAGCGACGGGACTAGCGGGAGAGGGGGTTACAATGAGCAGTTCTTC.

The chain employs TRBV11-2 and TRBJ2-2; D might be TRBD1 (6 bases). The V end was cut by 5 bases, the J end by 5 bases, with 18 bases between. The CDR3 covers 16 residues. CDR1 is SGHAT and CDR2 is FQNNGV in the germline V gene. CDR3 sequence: CASSRGRGGSTGELFF. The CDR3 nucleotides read TGTGCCAGCAGCCGCGGCAGGGGCGGGTCTACCGGGGAGCTGTTTTTT. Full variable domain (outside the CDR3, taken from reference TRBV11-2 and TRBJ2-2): EAGVAQSPRYKIIEKRQSVAFWCNPISGHATLYWYQQILGQGPKLLIQFQNNGVVDDSQLPKDRFSAERLKGVDSTLKIQPAKLEDSAVYLCASSRGRGGSTGELFFGEGSRLTVL.

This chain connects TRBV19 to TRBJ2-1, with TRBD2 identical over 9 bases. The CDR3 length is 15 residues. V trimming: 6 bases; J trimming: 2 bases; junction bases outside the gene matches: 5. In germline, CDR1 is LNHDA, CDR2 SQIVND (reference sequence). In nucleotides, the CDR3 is TGTGCCAGTAGGACCTCTAGCGGGACCTACAATGAGCAGTTCTTC. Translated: CASRTSSGTYNEQFF.

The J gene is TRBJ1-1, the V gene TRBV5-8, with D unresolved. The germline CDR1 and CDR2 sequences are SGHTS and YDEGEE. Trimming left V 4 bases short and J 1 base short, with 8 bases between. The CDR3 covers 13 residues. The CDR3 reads CASSRHSNTEAFF. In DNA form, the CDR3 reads TGTGCCAGCAGCCGACATTCGAACACTGAAGCTTTCTTT.

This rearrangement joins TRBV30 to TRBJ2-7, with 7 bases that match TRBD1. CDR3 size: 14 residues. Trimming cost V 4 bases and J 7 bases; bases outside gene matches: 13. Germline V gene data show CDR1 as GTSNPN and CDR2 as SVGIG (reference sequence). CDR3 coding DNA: TGTGCCTGGAAGGAACAGGGGCCATCGGGGGAGCAGTACTTC. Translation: CAWKEQGPSGEQYF.

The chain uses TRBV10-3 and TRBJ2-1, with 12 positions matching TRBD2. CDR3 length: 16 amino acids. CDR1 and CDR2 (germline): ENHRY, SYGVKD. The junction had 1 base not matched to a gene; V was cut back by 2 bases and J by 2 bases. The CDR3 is CAISEGTSGPYNEQFF. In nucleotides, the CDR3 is TGTGCCATCAGTGAGGGGACTAGCGGGCCCTACAATGAGCAGTTCTTC.

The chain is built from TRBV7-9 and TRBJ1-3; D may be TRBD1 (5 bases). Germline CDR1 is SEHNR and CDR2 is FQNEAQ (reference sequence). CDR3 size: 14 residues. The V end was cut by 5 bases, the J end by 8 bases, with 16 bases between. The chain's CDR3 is CASSRGTLQDTIYF. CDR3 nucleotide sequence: TGTGCCAGCAGCCGCGGGACTCTACAGGACACCATATATTTT.

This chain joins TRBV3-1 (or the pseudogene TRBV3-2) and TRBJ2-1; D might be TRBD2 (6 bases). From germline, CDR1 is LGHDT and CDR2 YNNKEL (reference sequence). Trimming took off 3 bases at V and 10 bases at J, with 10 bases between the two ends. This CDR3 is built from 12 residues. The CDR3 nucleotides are TGTGCCAGCAGCCAGGGGGACTTAGAGCAGTTCTTC. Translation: CASSQGDLEQFF.

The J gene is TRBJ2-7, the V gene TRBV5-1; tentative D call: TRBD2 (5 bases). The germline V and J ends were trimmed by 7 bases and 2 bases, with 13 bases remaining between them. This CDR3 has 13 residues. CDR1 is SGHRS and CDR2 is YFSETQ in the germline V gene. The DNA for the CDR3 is TGCGCCAGCTCCCGGAGCGGACCCTACGAGCAGTACTTC. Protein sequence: CASSRSGPYEQYF.

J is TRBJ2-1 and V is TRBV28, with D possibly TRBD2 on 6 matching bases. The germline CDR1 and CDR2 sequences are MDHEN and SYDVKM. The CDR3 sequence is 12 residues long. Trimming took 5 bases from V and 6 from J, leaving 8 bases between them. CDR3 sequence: CASSTGLNEQFF. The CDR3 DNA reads TGTGCCAGCAGTACGGGACTCAATGAGCAGTTCTTC.

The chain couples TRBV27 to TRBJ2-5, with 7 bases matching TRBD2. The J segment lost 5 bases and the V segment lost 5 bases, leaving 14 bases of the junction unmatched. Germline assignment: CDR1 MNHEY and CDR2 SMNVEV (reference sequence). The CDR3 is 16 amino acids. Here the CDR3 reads CASSVWGGQLRETQYF. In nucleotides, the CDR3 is TGTGCCAGCAGTGTCTGGGGAGGGCAGCTCCGGGAGACCCAGTACTTC.

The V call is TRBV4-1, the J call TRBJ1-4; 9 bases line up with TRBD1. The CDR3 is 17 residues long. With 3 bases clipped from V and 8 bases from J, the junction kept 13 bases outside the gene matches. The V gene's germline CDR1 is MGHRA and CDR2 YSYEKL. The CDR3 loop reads CASSHDTNRGQGEKLFF. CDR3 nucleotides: TGCGCCAGCAGCCATGATACCAACAGGGGGCAGGGGGAAAAACTGTTTTTT.

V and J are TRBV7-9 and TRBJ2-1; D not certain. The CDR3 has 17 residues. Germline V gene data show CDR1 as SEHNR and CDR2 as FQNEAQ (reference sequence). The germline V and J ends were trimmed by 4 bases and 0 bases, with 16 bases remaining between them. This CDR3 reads CASSSTSSLSSYNEQFF. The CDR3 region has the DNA TGTGCCAGCAGCTCCACCTCCTCTTTGAGCTCCTACAATGAGCAGTTCTTC.

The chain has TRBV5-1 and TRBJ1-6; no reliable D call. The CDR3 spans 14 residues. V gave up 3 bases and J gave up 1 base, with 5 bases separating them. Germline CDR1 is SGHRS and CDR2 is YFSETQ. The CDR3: CASSSMSYNSPLHF. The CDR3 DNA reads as TGCGCCAGCAGCTCCATGTCCTATAATTCACCCCTCCACTTT.

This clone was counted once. The CDR3 nucleotides read TGTGCCAGCAGCTTCGGGACAGGTGAAAAACTGTTTTTT. Residues: CASSFGTGEKLFF. V usage is TRBV5-6 and J usage is TRBJ1-4; 8 bases map to TRBD1. CDR3 length equals 13 residues. Trimming at V came to 2 bases and at J to 7 bases, leaving 1 base not matched to a gene. Looked up from germline, CDR1 is SGHDT and CDR2 is YYEEEE.

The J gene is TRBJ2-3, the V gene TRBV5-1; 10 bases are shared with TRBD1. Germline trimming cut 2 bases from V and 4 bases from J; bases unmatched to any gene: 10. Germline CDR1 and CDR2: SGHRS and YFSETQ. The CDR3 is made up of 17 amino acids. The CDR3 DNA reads TGCGCCAGCAGCTTTAGTGGCCGGGACAGGGGTCCAGATACGCAGTATTTT. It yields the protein CASSFSGRDRGPDTQYF.